This TCR beta chain was profiled in a study of blood T cell repertoires in COVID-19. Clones were read by immunoSEQ multiplex PCR, and TCRdb kept only the in-frame ones, dropping some. The table has around 260,000 clones, under 90% seen once. CDR3 length: 16 amino acids. Germline V gene sequence: CDR1 LGHDT, CDR2 YNNKEL (reference sequence). Trimming took off 0 bases at V and 1 base at J, with 7 bases between the two ends. V is TRBV3-1 (or the pseudogene TRBV3-2) and J is TRBJ2-6, with D unclear. Material: peripheral blood. The receptor was isolated from a woman between 40 and 50 years old who had recovered from COVID-19. CDR3 bases: TGTGCCAGCAGCCAAGATACCAGTTCTGGGGCCAACGTCCTGACTTTC. This codes for CASSQDTSSGANVLTF.